The 25 T cell receptor beta chains reported below all come from one sample, sequenced in a study of blood T cell repertoires in COVID-19. The assay was immunoSEQ multiplex PCR, and TCRdb's table has in-frame clones only and misses some. The profile shows over 350,000 clones, roughly 90% of them singletons. The sequenced material came from PBMCs or T cells enriched from blood (not recorded which). These receptors all come from a woman aged 25 to 39 with acute COVID-19.

The chain combines TRBV9 with TRBJ2-3; D possibly corresponds to TRBD2 (6 bases). Between the trimmed V and J ends, which lost 0 bases and 4 bases, there was a span of 21 bases. Germline V CDR1 and CDR2: SGDLS, YYNGEE. The CDR3 is 18 residues long. CDR3 protein: CASSVDYSGPLGADTQYF. CDR3 DNA: TGTGCCAGCAGCGTAGATTATAGCGGTCCCTTGGGGGCAGATACGCAGTATTTT. The whole variable domain, remainder taken from reference TRBV9 and TRBJ2-3, is DSGVTQTPKHLITATGQRVTLRCSPRSGDLSVYWYQQSLDQGLQFLIQYYNGEERAKGNILERFSAQQFPDLHSELNLSSLELGDSALYFCASSVDYSGPLGADTQYFGPGTRLTVL.

The chain links TRBV6-6 to TRBJ2-7; 9 nucleotides align to TRBD1. Germline trimming cut 6 bases from V and 5 bases from J; bases unmatched to any gene: 5. This CDR3 spans 13 amino acids. Germline loops: CDR1 MNHNY, CDR2 SVGAGI (reference sequence). The CDR3 DNA sequence: TGTGCCAGCAGCCACAGGGGGCCGGACGAGCAGTACTTC. Translation gives CASSHRGPDEQYF.

The chain employs TRBV9 and TRBJ2-1; 7 bases align to TRBD2. The V gene's germline CDR1 is SGDLS and CDR2 YYNGEE. The junction had 3 bases not matched to a gene; V was cut back by 0 bases and J by 0 bases. This CDR3 contains 16 residues. In DNA, the CDR3 is TGTGCCAGCAGCGTAGGAGCTAGCGGCTCCTACAATGAGCAGTTCTTC. Residues: CASSVGASGSYNEQFF.

The V gene is TRBV24-1, the J gene TRBJ1-5; no clear D. Deletions cut 3 bases from V and 0 bases from J, with 8 bases between. Germline V gene sequence: CDR1 KGHDR, CDR2 SFDVKD. The CDR3 runs 15 residues. The CDR3 is CATSDGPYSNQPQHF. CDR3 nucleotides: TGTGCCACCAGTGATGGGCCTTATAGCAATCAGCCCCAGCATTTT.

On this clone itself: The same CDR3 also results from other DNA sequences found in this sample. V is TRBV10-3 and J is TRBJ1-2, with TRBD1 identical over 8 bases. V lost 3 bases to trimming and J lost 1 base; unmatched junction nucleotides: 4. Germline V lookup: CDR1 ENHRY, CDR2 SYGVKD. The CDR3 totals 15 residues. CDR3 sequence: CAISEPGQDNYGYTF. In nucleotides, the CDR3 is TGTGCCATCAGTGAACCGGGACAGGATAACTATGGCTACACCTTC.

This rearrangement joins TRBV4-1 to TRBJ2-7, with D perhaps TRBD1 (5 bases). This CDR3 comprises 14 residues. The V and J ends lost 4 bases and 6 bases respectively, with 16 bases between them. The germline CDR1 and CDR2 sequences are MGHRA and YSYEKL. The CDR3 region is CASSLTESGLEQYF. Here the CDR3 DNA reads TGCGCCAGCAGCCTGACAGAATCCGGGCTCGAGCAGTACTTC.

The CDR3 protein is CASSDLTSSYEQYF. The CDR3 DNA reads TGTGCCAGCAGTGATCTAACTTCCTCCTACGAGCAGTACTTC. The chain carries TRBV2 and TRBJ2-7; D is undetermined. This CDR3 region has 14 residues. Trimming shortened V by 3 bases and J by 0 bases, and 9 bases separated the two germline ends. Germline lookup yields CDR1 SNHLY and CDR2 FYNNEI.

J is TRBJ2-2 and V is TRBV2; perhaps TRBD2 as D (6 bases). This CDR3 comprises 15 residues. Germline V gene data show CDR1 as SNHLY and CDR2 as FYNNEI. The V gene lost 7 bases and the J gene lost 1 base, with 13 bases spanning the gap. The DNA for the CDR3 is TGTGCCAGCAACTCCAAGACTAGGAACACCGGGGAGCTGTTTTTT. The encoded protein is CASNSKTRNTGELFF.

The V call is TRBV5-4, the J call TRBJ2-3; the match to TRBD1 covers 11 bases. V trimming: 3 bases; J trimming: 4 bases; junction bases outside the gene matches: 4. The CDR3 runs to 15 residues. Germline V gene lookup returns CDR1 SGHNT and CDR2 YYREEE (reference sequence). The CDR3 here is CASSSRDRGADTQYF. The CDR3 coding sequence is TGTGCCAGCAGCTCACGGGACAGGGGGGCAGATACGCAGTATTTT.

The V gene is TRBV15, the J gene TRBJ2-5; 7 bases are shared with TRBD1. Per the germline V gene, CDR1 is LNHNV and CDR2 is YYDKDF (reference sequence). V gave up 5 bases and J gave up 1 base; unmatched junction bases: 7. This CDR3 spans 15 amino acids. The CDR3 sequence is CATSGGQAPQETQYF. DNA for the CDR3: TGTGCCACCAGCGGAGGACAGGCGCCCCAAGAGACCCAGTACTTC.

This sequence joins TRBV10-1 and TRBJ2-7, with D possibly TRBD1 on 5 matching bases. The CDR3 covers 14 residues. Germline CDR1 is WNHNN and CDR2 is SYGVQD (reference sequence). With 0 bases removed from V and 2 bases from J, the gap between germline ends came to 8 bases. CDR3 amino acids: CASSESGRAYEQYF. DNA of the CDR3: TGCGCCAGCAGTGAGTCAGGCAGGGCCTACGAGCAGTACTTC.

This clone has only one observation. The rearrangement links TRBV13 to TRBJ2-4; 7 nucleotides line up with TRBD1. V dropped 4 bases and J dropped 0; count of bases not matched to a gene: 6. This CDR3 has 16 amino acids. The V gene's germline CDR1 is PRHDT and CDR2 FYEKMQ (reference sequence). CDR3 DNA sequence: TGTGCCAGCAGCTCTGGGACAGCTATAGCCAAAAACATTCAGTACTTC. Translation gives CASSSGTAIAKNIQYF.

The V call is TRBV5-1, the J call TRBJ2-3, with a tentative D call TRBD2 (6 bases). The V gene lost 1 base and the J gene lost 2 bases, with 11 bases spanning the gap. CDR3 length: 15 residues. Per germline, CDR1 SGHRS and CDR2 YFSETQ. This chain's CDR3 is CASSLRRGVTDTQYF. DNA of the CDR3: TGCGCCAGCAGCTTGAGGAGGGGAGTCACAGATACGCAGTATTTT.

The chain couples TRBV6-6 to TRBJ2-2; tentatively, D is TRBD1 (6 bases). V gave up 2 bases and J gave up 4 bases, with 11 bases separating them. Germline CDR1 MNHNY, CDR2 SVGAGI (reference sequence). CDR3 length equals 15 residues. This CDR3 is CASSYPDSPTGELFF. The CDR3, as DNA: TGTGCCAGCAGTTACCCGGACAGTCCCACCGGGGAGCTGTTTTTT.

The chain carries TRBV28 and TRBJ2-3; 9 bases agree with TRBD2. The CDR3 runs to 14 residues. Trimming cost V 2 bases and J 4 bases; bases outside gene matches: 1. Germline CDR1 MDHEN, CDR2 SYDVKM. DNA for the CDR3: TGTGCCAGCAGTTTAGCGGGGGGGTCAGATACGCAGTATTTT. It yields the protein CASSLAGGSDTQYF. The full variable domain, with the rest looked up from reference TRBV28 and TRBJ2-3, is DVKVTQSSRYLVKRTGEKVFLECVQDMDHENMFWYRQDPGLGLRLIYFSYDVKMKEKGDIPEGYSVSREKKERFSLILESASTNQTSMYLCASSLAGGSDTQYFGPGTRLTVL.

This sequence joins TRBV6-5 and TRBJ2-7; D possibly corresponds to TRBD2 (5 bases). Germline V gene sequence: CDR1 MNHEY, CDR2 SVGAGI. This CDR3 contains 15 residues. The V gene lost 5 bases and the J gene lost 5 bases, with 19 bases spanning the gap. The CDR3 sequence is CASSKTRAESHEQYF. In DNA form, the CDR3 reads TGTGCCAGCAGTAAGACGAGGGCTGAGTCCCACGAGCAGTACTTC.

This chain joins TRBV6-5 and TRBJ2-1; 10 nucleotides line up with TRBD2. The CDR3 is 15 amino acids. Per germline, CDR1 MNHEY and CDR2 SVGAGI. Trimming took 6 bases from V and 9 from J; bases not matched to a gene: 11. The CDR3 nucleotides are TGTGCCAGCAGACGCGATAGCGGGGGGCGGGTTGAGCAGTTCTTC. Translation: CASRRDSGGRVEQFF.

This chain uses TRBV29-1 with TRBJ1-4; 10 bases are a match to TRBD1. V lost 6 bases and J lost 8; bases outside the gene matches: 6. Looked up from germline, CDR1 is SQVTM and CDR2 is ANQGSEA. The CDR3 consists of 13 residues. This CDR3 is CSVRGQGEEKLFF. In nucleotides, the CDR3 is TGCAGCGTACGAGGACAGGGGGAGGAAAAACTGTTTTTT. The whole variable domain, filled in from reference TRBV29-1 and TRBJ1-4, reads SAVISQKPSRDICQRGTSLTIQCQVDSQVTMMFWYRQQPGQSLTLIATANQGSEATYESGFVIDKFPISRPNLTFSTLTVSNMSPEDSSIYLCSVRGQGEEKLFFGSGTQLSVL.

This chain links TRBV5-6 with TRBJ2-1; 7 nucleotides match TRBD2. CDR3 size: 14 residues. Germline V CDR1 and CDR2: SGHDT, YYEEEE. The ends lost 5 bases at V and 6 bases at J; junction bases unmatched: 8. CDR3 nucleotide sequence: TGTGCCAGCAGTTATTCGGCGGGAGCCAATGAGCAGTTCTTC. As protein: CASSYSAGANEQFF.

The V call is TRBV7-3, the J call TRBJ1-1, with D possibly being TRBD1 (5 bases). The CDR3 has 14 amino acids. V lost 1 base and J 5 bases, leaving 11 bases between the germline ends. CDR1 is SGHTA and CDR2 is FQGTGA in the germline V gene. The CDR3 region is CASSLKGEGTEAFF. The CDR3 DNA is TGTGCCAGCAGCTTAAAAGGGGAGGGGACTGAAGCTTTCTTT.

The chain links TRBV24-1 to TRBJ1-2, with 7 nucleotides matching TRBD1. The CDR3 runs 15 residues. CDR1 is KGHDR and CDR2 is SFDVKD in the germline V gene. V was clipped by 3 bases and J by 4 bases; unmatched bases: 7. The CDR3 DNA follows: TGTGCCACCAGTGATCCGCGGACAGGCTCCTATGGCTACACCTTC. It specifies CATSDPRTGSYGYTF.

V usage is TRBV19 and J usage is TRBJ2-7; a possible D gene is TRBD1 (5 bases). V was pared by 8 bases and J by 6 bases, with 11 bases between. Germline V gene data show CDR1 as LNHDA and CDR2 as SQIVND (reference sequence). CDR3 size: 11 residues. The CDR3 sequence: CASRTGSEQYF. The CDR3 DNA reads as TGTGCCAGTCGAACAGGAAGCGAGCAGTACTTC.

V usage is TRBV5-6 and J usage is TRBJ1-2; D gene ambiguous. The CDR3 runs to 13 residues. CDR1 is SGHDT, CDR2 YYEEEE, per germline. Trimming took off 0 bases at V and 4 bases at J, with 7 bases between the two ends. As DNA, the CDR3 is TGTGCCAGCAGCTTGGGTCGGGTCTATGGCTACACCTTC. Its translation is CASSLGRVYGYTF.

The rearrangement uses TRBV14 and TRBJ2-2; D is ambiguous. Between the trimmed V and J ends, which lost 0 bases and 4 bases, there was a span of 9 bases. There are 15 residues in the CDR3. Germline assignment: CDR1 SGHDN and CDR2 FVKESK. The DNA of the CDR3 is TGTGCCAGCAGCCAAGACTTTTCTTTCACCGGGGAGCTGTTTTTT. Residues: CASSQDFSFTGELFF.

To note about this clone: This CDR3 is also generated by other DNA sequences in the sample. V and J are TRBV29-1 and TRBJ1-1, with D uncertain. Germline CDR1 reads SQVTM; CDR2 reads ANQGSEA. Trimming removed 3 bases at V and 1 base at J, with 6 bases between. CDR3 length: 12 residues. CDR3 DNA: TGCAGCGTTGATTCAGGGAACACTGAAGCTTTCTTT. As protein: CSVDSGNTEAFF. Full variable domain (missing parts from reference TRBV29-1 and TRBJ1-1): SAVISQKPSRDICQRGTSLTIQCQVDSQVTMMFWYRQQPGQSLTLIATANQGSEATYESGFVIDKFPISRPNLTFSTLTVSNMSPEDSSIYLCSVDSGNTEAFFGQGTRLTVV.